The 30 T cell receptor beta chains listed next were all sequenced from one sample in a study of cytomegalovirus exposure and HLA in healthy donors. Primers: 60 Vbeta forward and 13 Jbeta reverse. Measured with immunoSEQ multiplex PCR; TCRdb has only the in-frame clones, and not every one. The sample yields roughly 100,000 clones, 79% seen once. The sequencing sample was made of PBMCs. These receptors originate from a man in his fifties in good health and CMV-seropositive.

Written as DNA, the CDR3 is TGTGCCAGCAGCGGAGGACAGGGGGCGGAAGAGCAGTACTTC. Amino acid sequence: CASSGGQGAEEQYF. The chain couples TRBV28 to TRBJ2-7; 11 bases align to TRBD1. CDR3 length equals 14 residues. The germline CDR1 and CDR2 sequences are MDHEN and SYDVKM. V lost 6 bases and J lost 7; bases outside the gene matches: 8.

The chain couples TRBV6-4 to TRBJ2-3; 8 bases are shared with TRBD1. Trimming at V came to 5 bases and at J to 2 bases, leaving 3 bases not matched to a gene. Germline values: CDR1 MRHNA, CDR2 SNTAGT. This CDR3 is built from 14 residues. Here the CDR3 reads CASSLDRDTDTQYF. For the CDR3, the DNA is TGTGCCAGCAGTTTGGACAGGGACACAGATACGCAGTATTTT.

This chain links TRBV15 with TRBJ2-1; 9 nucleotides align to TRBD2. The CDR3 contains 15 residues. Germline CDR1 LNHNV, CDR2 YYDKDF (reference sequence). V was pared by 5 bases and J by 4 bases, with 6 bases of the junction left unmatched. CDR3 sequence: CATSARLAAYNEQFF. CDR3 in DNA: TGTGCCACCAGCGCGAGACTAGCGGCATACAATGAGCAGTTCTTC.

The rearrangement links TRBV6-5 to TRBJ2-3; 10 bases agree with TRBD2. The trim removed 0 bases at V and 5 bases at J, leaving 5 bases unmatched. The germline gives CDR1 MNHEY, CDR2 SVGAGI. The CDR3 totals 16 residues. The CDR3 here is CASSYSASGSGDTQYF. DNA for the CDR3: TGTGCCAGCAGTTACTCGGCTAGCGGGAGCGGAGATACGCAGTATTTT.

The chain combines TRBV7-2 with TRBJ2-1; D is perhaps TRBD1 (5 bases). This CDR3 spans 15 amino acids. The V end was cut by 2 bases, the J end by 12 bases, with 20 bases between. Germline loops: CDR1 SGHTA, CDR2 FQGNSA. The CDR3: CASSLSRAPQGSQFF. The CDR3 bases are TGTGCCAGCAGCTTAAGTAGGGCCCCCCAGGGCTCGCAGTTCTTC.

The chain carries TRBV28 and TRBJ1-2, with D possibly being TRBD1 (5 bases). The CDR3 runs 13 residues. Between the trimmed V and J ends, which lost 5 bases and 6 bases, there was a span of 13 bases. Germline CDR1 reads MDHEN; CDR2 reads SYDVKM. The CDR3 sequence: CASSVQGVNGYTF. The CDR3 DNA sequence: TGTGCCAGCAGTGTTCAGGGCGTGAATGGCTACACCTTC.

The chain is built from TRBV19 and TRBJ2-5, with 10 bases lining up with TRBD1. Trimming at V came to 4 bases and at J to 11 bases, leaving 16 bases not matched to a gene. The length of the CDR3 is 16 residues. Germline CDR1 reads LNHDA; CDR2 reads SQIVND (reference sequence). As DNA, the CDR3 is TGTGCCAGTAGTACAGTCTCCGGGACAGGGGCGAGGGAGCAGTACTTC. Translation gives CASSTVSGTGAREQYF.

The chain uses TRBV7-2 and TRBJ2-7, with TRBD1 identical over 7 bases. CDR3 length: 16 amino acids. V was clipped by 1 base and J by 0 bases; unmatched bases: 6. Germline loops: CDR1 SGHTA, CDR2 FQGNSA. This chain's CDR3 is CASSLVGTVSSYEQYF. The CDR3 nucleotides are TGTGCCAGCAGCTTAGTAGGGACAGTAAGCTCCTACGAGCAGTACTTC.

This chain joins TRBV30 and TRBJ2-1; 12 bases agree with TRBD2. This CDR3 comprises 16 residues. From germline, CDR1 is GTSNPN and CDR2 SVGIG (reference sequence). V shed 2 bases, J shed 4 bases, and the junction held 6 bases outside the gene matches. CDR3 in DNA: TGTGCCTGGAGTCCCCCCGGACTAGCGGGGTACAATGAGCAGTTCTTC. This translates into CAWSPPGLAGYNEQFF.

This clone was picked up a small number of times. The chain uses TRBV5-1 and TRBJ2-2, with D tentatively TRBD2 (6 bases). Germline loops: CDR1 SGHRS, CDR2 YFSETQ. Trimming stripped 2 bases from V and 6 bases from J, with 8 bases between. The CDR3 spans 13 residues. CDR3: CASSLGGAGELFF. In DNA form, the CDR3 reads TGCGCCAGCAGCTTAGGAGGGGCCGGGGAGCTGTTTTTT.

The V and J genes are TRBV5-1 and TRBJ2-1; TRBD2 aligns across 10 bases. The CDR3 loop spans 15 amino acids. CDR1 and CDR2 from the germline V gene are SGHRS and YFSETQ. J was trimmed by 4 bases and V by 4 bases; bases with no gene match: 5. The CDR3 DNA sequence: TGCGCCAGCAGCACCGGGACTAGCGCATACAATGAGCAGTTCTTC. It specifies CASSTGTSAYNEQFF.

This chain joins TRBV6-6 and TRBJ2-1, with a possible D match to TRBD2 (5 bases). CDR3 size: 14 residues. V gave up 2 bases and J gave up 9 bases, with 14 bases separating them. Germline CDR1 is MNHNY and CDR2 is SVGAGI (reference sequence). CDR3 in DNA: TGTGCCAGCAGTTACAGTCAGCCGGCGGGTGAGCAGTTCTTC. Encoded protein: CASSYSQPAGEQFF.

This clone was picked up a small number of times. The chain links TRBV5-1 to TRBJ1-1; 7 positions agree with TRBD1. Losses at the gene ends were 0 bases for V and 4 bases for J; bases not matched to a gene: 6. CDR3 length: 15 amino acids. The germline V gene encodes CDR1 SGHRS and CDR2 YFSETQ. The CDR3 sequence is CASSLGDRVGTEAFF. CDR3 DNA sequence: TGCGCCAGCAGCTTGGGCGACAGGGTGGGCACTGAAGCTTTCTTT.

The V call is TRBV7-9, the J call TRBJ2-2; D is undetermined. The CDR3 has 13 amino acids. CDR1 is SEHNR and CDR2 is FQNEAQ in the germline V gene (reference sequence). Trimming took off 2 bases at V and 6 bases at J, with 7 bases between the two ends. Here the CDR3 reads CASSLKSAGELFF. CDR3 DNA sequence: TGTGCCAGCAGCTTAAAGTCAGCCGGGGAGCTGTTTTTT.

This chain links TRBV21-1 with TRBJ2-4; the table's D call TRBD2 went unverified against the DNA. TRBV21-1 is assigned pseudogene status. CDR3 length: 12 residues. The CDR3 coding sequence is TGTGCCAGAACTAGGGTGGGAGACATTCAGTACTTC. The encoded protein is CARTRVGDIQYF.

The chain has TRBV5-1 and TRBJ1-4; no clear D gene. CDR3 size: 14 residues. Germline CDR1 and CDR2: SGHRS and YFSETQ. V was clipped by 2 bases and J by 6 bases, with 11 bases between them. The CDR3 reads CASSFQDPYEKLFF. The CDR3 DNA follows: TGCGCCAGCAGCTTTCAGGATCCGTATGAAAAACTGTTTTTT.

V is TRBV19 and J is TRBJ2-1; 10 nucleotides agree with TRBD2. V dropped 8 bases and J dropped 7; count of bases not matched to a gene: 8. The CDR3 totals 14 residues. Germline-derived CDR1 and CDR2 are LNHDA and SQIVND (reference sequence). CDR3 bases: TGTGCCAGTGAGGAAGCGGGAGGGATAAATGAGCAGTTCTTC. It codes for CASEEAGGINEQFF.

The chain joins TRBV28 to TRBJ2-1, with unresolved D. Germline CDR1 is MDHEN and CDR2 is SYDVKM. The CDR3 runs 16 residues. Trimming left V 4 bases short and J 0 bases short, with 13 bases between. The CDR3 region has the DNA TGTGCCAGCAGTTCCCCAGGCAGCCTCTCCTACAATGAGCAGTTCTTC. Residues: CASSSPGSLSYNEQFF.

This rearrangement joins TRBV28 to TRBJ2-1; 12 positions agree with TRBD2. The CDR3 sequence is 20 residues long. J lost 3 bases, V lost 6 bases, and 18 bases had no gene match. Per the germline V gene, CDR1 is MDHEN and CDR2 is SYDVKM. The CDR3 DNA is TGTGCCAGCAGCAGTATAACTAGCGGGAGGCCGGGCGGCTTCTACAATGAGCAGTTCTTC. Its translation: CASSSITSGRPGGFYNEQFF.

J is TRBJ2-3 and V is TRBV28, with 10 positions matching TRBD2. V trimming: 7 bases; J trimming: 1 base; junction bases outside the gene matches: 8. This CDR3 spans 16 amino acids. Per the germline V gene, CDR1 is MDHEN and CDR2 is SYDVKM. The CDR3 sequence is CASNLAGAGRTDTQYF. The DNA of the CDR3 is TGTGCCAGCAACCTAGCGGGAGCGGGTCGCACAGATACGCAGTATTTT.

The chain joins TRBV19 to TRBJ2-7; D uncertain. Germline V gives CDR1 LNHDA, CDR2 SQIVND (reference sequence). The CDR3 consists of 13 residues. Trimming took off 8 bases at V and 5 bases at J, with 16 bases between the two ends. The CDR3 DNA is TGTGCCAGTGGGCCAGACGGCGTACACGAGCAGTACTTC. Translating gives CASGPDGVHEQYF.

The chain recombines TRBV7-2 with TRBJ1-2; D is possibly TRBD1 (6 bases). Trimming left V 4 bases short and J 2 bases short, with 11 bases between. CDR1 SGHTA and CDR2 FQGNSA come from the germline V gene. CDR3 length equals 14 residues. CDR3 amino acids: CASSSRTENYGYTF. The CDR3 DNA reads as TGTGCCAGCAGCTCCCGGACAGAAAACTATGGCTACACCTTC.

As for this clone: One end of the junction is discordant with germline, which a read error may explain. V and J are TRBV7-9 and TRBJ2-1; 13 bases are shared with TRBD2. Looked up from germline, CDR1 is SEHNR and CDR2 is FQNEAQ (reference sequence). The CDR3 loop spans 17 amino acids. The CDR3 nucleotides are TGTTCCAGCAGTTTGCCGGGACTAGCGGGAACAAACAATGAGCAGTTCTTC. This gives the protein CSSSLPGLAGTNNEQFF.

The chain recombines TRBV4-3 with TRBJ1-5; a possible D gene is TRBD1 (5 bases). V lost 1 base, J lost 8 bases, and 15 bases lay in between. CDR3 size: 15 residues. Per the germline V gene, CDR1 is LGHNA and CDR2 is YSLEER. The CDR3 nucleotides are TGCGCCAGCAGCCAAGGTGGGGGACTCAGGGAGCCCCAGCATTTT. It encodes CASSQGGGLREPQHF.

This clone has just one count. V usage is TRBV15 and J usage is TRBJ1-3, with 8 nucleotides matching TRBD1. This CDR3 region has 16 residues. Germline V gene data show CDR1 as LNHNV and CDR2 as YYDKDF (reference sequence). The V and J ends lost 1 base and 0 bases, in that order; junction bases with no gene match: 2. CDR3: CATSRGTGYSGNTIYF. For the CDR3, the DNA is TGTGCCACCAGCAGAGGGACAGGGTACTCTGGAAACACCATATATTTT.

V is TRBV30 and J is TRBJ2-2; 7 nucleotides align to TRBD2. This CDR3 spans 15 amino acids. Per the germline V gene, CDR1 is GTSNPN and CDR2 is SVGIG (reference sequence). Trimming removed 5 bases from V and 3 bases from J; junction bases left unmatched: 9. CDR3 in amino acids: CAWVRGDRDTGELFF. CDR3 nucleotide sequence: TGTGCCTGGGTCCGGGGGGATCGAGACACCGGGGAGCTGTTTTTT.

V gene TRBV6-6 combines with J gene TRBJ2-1; 10 nucleotides agree with TRBD2. This CDR3 contains 15 residues. J lost 3 bases, V lost 5 bases, and 4 bases had no gene match. The germline V gene has CDR1 MNHNY and CDR2 SVGAGI (reference sequence). Here the CDR3 reads CASSPLAGDYNEQFF. In DNA, the CDR3 is TGTGCCAGCAGTCCCCTAGCGGGAGACTACAATGAGCAGTTCTTC.

This clone came up a few times. CDR3 nucleotides: TGTGCCAGCAGCCCCGGCGGGCATCAGCCCCAGCATTTT. It specifies CASSPGGHQPQHF. This chain links TRBV5-5 with TRBJ1-5; D ambiguous. The CDR3 is 13 residues long. CDR1 SGHKS and CDR2 YYEKEE come from the germline V gene (reference sequence). With 4 bases removed from V and 5 bases from J, the gap between germline ends came to 10 bases.

This clone was seen more than once but under ten times. The chain couples TRBV5-1 to TRBJ2-1; tentatively, D is TRBD2 (6 bases). Germline lookup yields CDR1 SGHRS and CDR2 YFSETQ. With 0 bases removed from V and 6 bases from J, the gap between germline ends came to 13 bases. The CDR3 extends over 15 amino acids. The CDR3 here is CASSLVEGYSNEQFF. CDR3 nucleotides: TGCGCCAGCAGCTTGGTGGAGGGTTATAGCAATGAGCAGTTCTTC.

V is TRBV28 and J is TRBJ1-1; perhaps TRBD1 as D (5 bases). V was cut by 5 bases and J by 4 bases, with 17 bases left in between. This CDR3 is 15 amino acids long. Germline assignment: CDR1 MDHEN and CDR2 SYDVKM. CDR3 sequence reads: CASSHLQGKGTEAFF. CDR3 DNA: TGTGCCAGCAGTCATCTCCAGGGTAAGGGCACTGAAGCTTTCTTT.